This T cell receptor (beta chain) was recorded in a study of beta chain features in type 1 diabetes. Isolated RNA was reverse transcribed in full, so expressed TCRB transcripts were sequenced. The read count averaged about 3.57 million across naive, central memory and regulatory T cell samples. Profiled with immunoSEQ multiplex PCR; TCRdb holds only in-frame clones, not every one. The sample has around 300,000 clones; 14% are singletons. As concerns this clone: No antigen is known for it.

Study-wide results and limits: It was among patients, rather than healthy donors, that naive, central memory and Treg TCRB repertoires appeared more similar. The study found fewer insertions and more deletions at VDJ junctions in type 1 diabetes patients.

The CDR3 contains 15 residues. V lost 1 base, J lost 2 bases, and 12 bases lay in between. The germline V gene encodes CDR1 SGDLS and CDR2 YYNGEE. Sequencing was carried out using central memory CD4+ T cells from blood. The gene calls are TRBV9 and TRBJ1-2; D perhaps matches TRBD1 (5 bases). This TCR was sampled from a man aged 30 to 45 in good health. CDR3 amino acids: CASSVSPTDNYGYTF. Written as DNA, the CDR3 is TGTGCCAGCAGCGTATCCCCGACAGACAACTATGGCTACACCTTC.